Below, 27 T cell receptor beta chains from the same sample are listed, as sequenced in a study of OX40 agonist ivuxolimab in advanced cancers. Sequencing used immunoSEQ multiplex PCR; TCRdb keeps in-frame clones, though not all of them. The profile shows around 64,000 clones, approximately 84% of them singletons. This specimen consisted of CD4+ or CD8+ T cells sorted from blood, obtained in a trial of the OX40 agonist ivuxolimab. The receptors here all came from an adult with an advanced solid tumor such as melanoma, head and neck, liver or kidney cancer.

J is TRBJ2-3 and V is TRBV19; D could derive from TRBD1 or TRBD2 (6 bases each). The CDR3 has 15 amino acids. The germline gives CDR1 LNHDA, CDR2 SQIVND (reference sequence). The V end was cut by 4 bases, the J end by 1 base, with 12 bases between. The CDR3 sequence is CASSTGGVGTDTQYF. CDR3 nucleotide sequence: TGTGCCAGTAGTACCGGGGGCGTAGGCACAGATACGCAGTATTTT.

This clone came up a few times. V usage is TRBV4-1 and J usage is TRBJ2-2; 9 positions match TRBD2. Germline lookup yields CDR1 MGHRA and CDR2 YSYEKL. V lost 2 bases and J lost 4; bases outside the gene matches: 11. The CDR3 length is 18 residues. DNA for the CDR3: TGCGCCAGCAGCCAATACACTCCGGGACTAGCCAGCACCGGGGAGCTGTTTTTT. It specifies CASSQYTPGLASTGELFF.

The chain uses TRBV7-9 and TRBJ1-6; TRBD1 matches at 8 bases. Germline V CDR1 and CDR2: SEHNR, FQNEAQ (reference sequence). The V and J ends lost 1 base and 3 bases, in that order; junction bases with no gene match: 8. This CDR3 comprises 18 residues. CDR3 sequence: CASSLGPGGRDYNSPLHF. The CDR3 region has the DNA TGTGCCAGCAGCTTAGGACCAGGGGGCAGGGACTATAATTCACCCCTCCACTTT.

A single count supports this clone. This chain links TRBV21-1 with TRBJ2-4; the DNA was not compared with TRBD1, the D call given in the table. TRBV21-1 is a documented pseudogene. There are 19 residues in the CDR3. The CDR3 DNA follows: TGTGCCAGCAGCAAGGCCGGGACAGGAATGTCTCTAGCCAAAAACATTCAGTACTTC. This translates into CASSKAGTGMSLAKNIQYF.

This chain uses TRBV27 with TRBJ1-3; 9 bases are shared with TRBD1. Trimming removed 6 bases from V and 2 bases from J; junction bases left unmatched: 5. The germline V gene has CDR1 MNHEY and CDR2 SMNVEV (reference sequence). The CDR3 sequence is 15 residues long. CDR3 sequence reads: CASRPGTGTGNTIYF. The CDR3 DNA follows: TGTGCCAGCAGACCCGGGACAGGGACTGGAAACACCATATATTTT.

V is TRBV9 and J is TRBJ2-1, with 10 bases lining up with TRBD2. The V segment lost 0 bases and the J segment 6 bases; nucleotides outside the gene matches: 6. The CDR3 totals 16 residues. Germline CDR1 is SGDLS and CDR2 is YYNGEE. The CDR3 loop is CASSVDWASGSNEQFF. DNA for the CDR3: TGTGCCAGCAGCGTAGATTGGGCTAGCGGGAGCAATGAGCAGTTCTTC.

The chain is built from TRBV4-1 and TRBJ2-7, with D possibly TRBD2 on 6 matching bases. This CDR3 has 16 amino acids. V lost 1 base and J lost 0, with 13 bases in between. Germline lookup yields CDR1 MGHRA and CDR2 YSYEKL. The DNA for the CDR3 is TGCGCCAGCAGCCAAGGCTTGGGCGGGGTCTCCTACGAGCAGTACTTC. It translates to CASSQGLGGVSYEQYF.

This sequence joins TRBV5-4 and TRBJ2-7; a weak D match, TRBD1 (5 bases). Per the germline V gene, CDR1 is SGHNT and CDR2 is YYREEE (reference sequence). The germline V and J ends were trimmed by 2 bases and 10 bases, with 10 bases remaining between them. The CDR3 totals 11 residues. The CDR3 sequence is CASSFQQAQYF. CDR3 sequence (DNA): TGTGCCAGCAGCTTCCAACAGGCTCAGTACTTC.

This rearrangement joins TRBV5-1 to TRBJ1-2; possibly TRBD1 for D (6 bases). The CDR3 spans 14 residues. Germline V CDR1 and CDR2: SGHRS, YFSETQ. V lost 4 bases and J 4 bases, leaving 14 bases between the germline ends. The CDR3 loop reads CASSVKQGGYGYTF. CDR3 nucleotide sequence: TGCGCCAGCAGCGTCAAACAGGGAGGCTATGGCTACACCTTC.

V and J are TRBV5-1 and TRBJ1-1; TRBD1 aligns across 9 bases. J lost 11 bases, V lost 4 bases, and 9 bases had no gene match. This CDR3 has 13 residues. Germline lookup yields CDR1 SGHRS and CDR2 YFSETQ. The CDR3 spells CASSQTGGSSAFF. CDR3 bases: TGCGCCAGCAGCCAGACAGGGGGTTCTTCGGCTTTCTTT.

This chain uses TRBV7-9 with TRBJ2-7; the match to TRBD1 covers 8 bases. The CDR3 length is 14 residues. Germline CDR1 is SEHNR and CDR2 is FQNEAQ (reference sequence). Trimming cost V 3 bases and J 3 bases; bases outside gene matches: 4. In DNA form, the CDR3 reads TGTGCCAGCAGCTTTCGGGACAGGTTCTACGAGCAGTACTTC. This codes for CASSFRDRFYEQYF.

This clone was seen once. The DNA of the CDR3 is TGTGCCAGCAGCACCCGACAGGGGGGCTCGAGCAATCAGCCCCAGCATTTT. This sequence encodes CASSTRQGGSSNQPQHF. This chain joins TRBV21-1 and TRBJ1-5; the table calls TRBD1, which could not be checked here. TRBV21-1 constitutes a pseudogene. This CDR3 spans 17 amino acids.

The rearrangement joins TRBV30 to TRBJ1-5; D might be TRBD1 (6 bases). The CDR3 totals 14 residues. Trimming pared 4 bases from V and 3 bases from J, leaving 13 bases between. Germline V lookup: CDR1 GTSNPN, CDR2 SVGIG (reference sequence). The CDR3, as DNA: TGTGCCTGGAACCGCGGACAGTCCAATCAGCCCCAGCATTTT. It specifies CAWNRGQSNQPQHF.

The genes are TRBV6-1 and TRBJ2-3; weak D call: TRBD2 (5 bases). Trimming took 7 bases from V and 0 from J, leaving 11 bases between them. Germline V CDR1 and CDR2: MNHNS, SASEGT. The CDR3 is 14 amino acids. CDR3 loop: CASTKAASTDTQYF. The CDR3 DNA is TGTGCCAGCACCAAAGCGGCTAGCACAGATACGCAGTATTTT.

This clone was seen only once. The chain links TRBV19 to TRBJ1-3; perhaps TRBD1 as D (5 bases). The germline gives CDR1 LNHDA, CDR2 SQIVND (reference sequence). The CDR3 extends over 13 amino acids. The V end lost 4 bases, the J end lost 4 bases, and 8 bases lay between the germline ends. CDR3 DNA sequence: TGTGCCAGTAGTAGGGGACCCGGAAACACCATATATTTT. This translates into CASSRGPGNTIYF. The whole variable domain, remainder taken from reference TRBV19 and TRBJ1-3, is DGGITQSPKYLFRKEGQNVTLSCEQNLNHDAMYWYRQDPGQGLRLIYYSQIVNDFQKGDIAEGYSVSREKKESFPLTVTSAQKNPTAFYLCASSRGPGNTIYFGEGSWLTVV.

CDR3 sequence (DNA): TGCGCCAGCAGCTTAGGCCACATTACAGATACGCAGTATTTT. It encodes CASSLGHITDTQYF. This chain uses TRBV5-1 with TRBJ2-3; the D is unclear. CDR1 and CDR2 from the germline V gene are SGHRS and YFSETQ. The CDR3 sequence is 14 residues long. V shed 2 bases and J shed 3 bases, with 10 bases lying between them.

This chain's CDR3 is CASSLSGLAYQETQYF. DNA of the CDR3: TGCGCCAGCAGCTTATCGGGACTAGCGTACCAAGAGACCCAGTACTTC. This sequence joins TRBV5-1 and TRBJ2-5; 10 positions agree with TRBD2. V lost 2 bases and J lost 0; bases outside the gene matches: 4. The CDR3 runs to 16 residues. CDR1 is SGHRS, CDR2 YFSETQ, per germline.

This chain links TRBV30 with TRBJ1-5; D gene ambiguous. The germline gives CDR1 GTSNPN, CDR2 SVGIG (reference sequence). The germline V and J ends were trimmed by 2 bases and 0 bases, with 5 bases remaining between them. CDR3 size: 13 residues. CDR3 in DNA: TGTGCCTGGAGTCCGGATAGCAATCAGCCCCAGCATTTT. Its protein product is CAWSPDSNQPQHF.

The V gene is TRBV14, the J gene TRBJ1-1; D is possibly TRBD1 (5 bases). Germline CDR1 SGHDN, CDR2 FVKESK. The CDR3 runs to 14 residues. Trimming took off 3 bases at V and 8 bases at J, with 16 bases between the two ends. This CDR3 is CASSQNLGGGEAFF. In DNA form, the CDR3 reads TGTGCCAGCAGCCAGAATCTTGGGGGAGGGGAAGCTTTCTTT.

The chain employs TRBV27 and TRBJ2-7; tentatively, D is TRBD1 (6 bases). Germline V gene sequence: CDR1 MNHEY, CDR2 SMNVEV (reference sequence). The CDR3 has 14 residues. V lost 3 bases and J 1 base, leaving 10 bases between the germline ends. The CDR3 protein is CASSFTGPSYEQYF. Here the CDR3 DNA reads TGTGCCAGCAGTTTTACAGGGCCTTCCTACGAGCAGTACTTC.

This chain uses TRBV27 with TRBJ1-3, with D uncertain. V lost 0 bases and J 0 bases, leaving 9 bases between the germline ends. This CDR3 region has 16 residues. Germline V CDR1 and CDR2: MNHEY, SMNVEV (reference sequence). In nucleotides, the CDR3 is TGTGCCAGCAGTTTATCGTGGGCCAGCTCTGGAAACACCATATATTTT. The encoded protein is CASSLSWASSGNTIYF.

The gene calls are TRBV27 and TRBJ2-7; 9 nucleotides align to TRBD1. The CDR3 length is 14 residues. V lost 6 bases and J lost 4; bases outside the gene matches: 7. Germline CDR1 and CDR2: MNHEY and SMNVEV (reference sequence). CDR3 in amino acids: CASSRKGQGYEQYF. The CDR3 bases are TGTGCCAGCAGCAGGAAGGGACAGGGTTACGAGCAGTACTTC.

The chain couples TRBV30 to TRBJ1-6, with no clear D. The length of the CDR3 is 12 residues. The germline gives CDR1 GTSNPN, CDR2 SVGIG (reference sequence). V was pared by 4 bases and J by 5 bases, with 6 bases between. Written as DNA, the CDR3 is TGTGCCTGGACAGGAGATAATTCACCCCTCCACTTT. This sequence encodes CAWTGDNSPLHF.

V gene TRBV9 combines with J gene TRBJ2-7; D is unresolved. Germline V CDR1 and CDR2: SGDLS, YYNGEE. The CDR3 contains 13 residues. Trimming stripped 0 bases from V and 3 bases from J, with 7 bases between. Here the CDR3 reads CASSVAVGYEQYF. CDR3 nucleotides: TGTGCCAGCAGCGTAGCGGTAGGCTACGAGCAGTACTTC.

The chain joins TRBV5-6 to TRBJ2-3; possible D gene TRBD1, 6 bases. V dropped 3 bases and J dropped 0 bases, with 8 bases sitting between them. Germline lookup yields CDR1 SGHDT and CDR2 YYEEEE. CDR3 length: 14 residues. The CDR3 sequence is CASSSTGSTDTQYF. The CDR3 bases are TGTGCCAGCAGCTCTACAGGGAGCACAGATACGCAGTATTTT.

There are a few counts of this clone. The V gene is TRBV30, the J gene TRBJ1-1; no clear D gene. The V end lost 0 bases, the J end lost 1 base, and 6 bases lay between the germline ends. Germline CDR1 GTSNPN, CDR2 SVGIG (reference sequence). The CDR3 has 13 amino acids. This CDR3 reads CAWSVSQNTEAFF. DNA of the CDR3: TGTGCCTGGAGTGTGAGTCAGAACACTGAAGCTTTCTTT.

The chain combines TRBV2 with TRBJ1-2, with a weak D call TRBD1 (6 bases). V was shortened by 8 bases and J by 13 bases, with 23 bases between the two germline ends. CDR1 is SNHLY and CDR2 is FYNNEI in the germline V gene. There are 13 residues in the CDR3. CDR3 bases: TGTGCCAGCCTGAACCCCGGACAGACGGGTCCCACCTTC. It codes for CASLNPGQTGPTF.